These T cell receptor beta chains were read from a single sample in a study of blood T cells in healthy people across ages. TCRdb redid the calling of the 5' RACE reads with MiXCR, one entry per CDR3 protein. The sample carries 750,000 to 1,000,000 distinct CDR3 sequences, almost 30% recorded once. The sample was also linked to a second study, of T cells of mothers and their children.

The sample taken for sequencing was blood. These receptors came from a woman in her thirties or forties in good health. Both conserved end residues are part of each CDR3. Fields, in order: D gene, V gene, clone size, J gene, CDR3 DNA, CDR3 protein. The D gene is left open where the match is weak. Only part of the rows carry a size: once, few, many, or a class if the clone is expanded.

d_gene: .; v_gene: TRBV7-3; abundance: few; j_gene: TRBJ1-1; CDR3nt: TGTGCCAGCAGCCCCCTGACAGCGATGAACACTGAAGCTTTCTTT; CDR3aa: CASSPLTAMNTEAFF
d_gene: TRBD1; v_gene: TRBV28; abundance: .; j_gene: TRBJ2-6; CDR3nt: TGTGCCAGCAGCCCCGGACAGGGGGGGTTTGGGGCCAACGTCCTGACTTTC; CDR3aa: CASSPGQGGFGANVLTF
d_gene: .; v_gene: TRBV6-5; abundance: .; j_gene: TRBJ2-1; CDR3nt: TGTGCCAGCAGTCGTGACTTGAACAATGAGCAGTTCTTC; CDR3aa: CASSRDLNNEQFF
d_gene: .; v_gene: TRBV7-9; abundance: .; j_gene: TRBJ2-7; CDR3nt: TGTGCCAGCAGGTCCGACTGGTCCTACGAGCAGTACTTC; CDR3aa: CASRSDWSYEQYF
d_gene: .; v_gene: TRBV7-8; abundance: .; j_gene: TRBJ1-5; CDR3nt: TGTGCCAGCAGCTTAGTGGGGGGCCTAAGGAATCAGCCCCAGCATTTT; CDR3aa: CASSLVGGLRNQPQHF
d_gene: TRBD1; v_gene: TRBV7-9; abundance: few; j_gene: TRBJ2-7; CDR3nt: TGTGCCAGCAGCCTCTCCCGGGACAGGGGGGCCCACGAGCAGTACTTC; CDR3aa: CASSLSRDRGAHEQYF
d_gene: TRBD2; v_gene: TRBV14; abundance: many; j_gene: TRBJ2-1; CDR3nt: TGTGCCAGCAGCCAAGTTCGACTAGCGGGGGAGCTAACCAACAATGAGCAGTTCTTC; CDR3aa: CASSQVRLAGELTNNEQFF
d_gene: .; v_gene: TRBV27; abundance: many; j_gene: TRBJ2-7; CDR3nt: TGTGCCAGCAGTTTCCGGGACGTCTCCTACGAGCAGTACTTC; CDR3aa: CASSFRDVSYEQYF
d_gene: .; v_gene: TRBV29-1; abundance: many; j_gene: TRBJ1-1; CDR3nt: TGCAGCGTTGAAGATCACCAGAACACTGAAGCTTTCTTT; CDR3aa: CSVEDHQNTEAFF
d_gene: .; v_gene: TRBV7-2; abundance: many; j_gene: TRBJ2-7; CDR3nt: TGTGCCAGCAGCACCACCGGAGAAAGGGCCTACGAGCAGTACTTC; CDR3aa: CASSTTGERAYEQYF
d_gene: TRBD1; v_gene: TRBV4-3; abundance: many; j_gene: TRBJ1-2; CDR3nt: TGCGCCAGCAGCCAAGACGCAGGGGGCGTCTATGGCTACACCTTC; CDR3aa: CASSQDAGGVYGYTF
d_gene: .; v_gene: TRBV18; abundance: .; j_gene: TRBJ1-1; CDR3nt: TGTGCCAGCTCAGAGAACAAGGACACTGAAGCTTTCTTT; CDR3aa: CASSENKDTEAFF
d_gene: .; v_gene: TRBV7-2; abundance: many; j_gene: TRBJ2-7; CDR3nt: TGTGCCAGCAGCTTATTAACCGACTACGAGCAGTACTTC; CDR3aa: CASSLLTDYEQYF
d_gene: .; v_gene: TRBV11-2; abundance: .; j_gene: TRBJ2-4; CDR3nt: TGTGCCAGCAGCCCCCCTAGGGGCTTGAGGGAGCAGTACTTC; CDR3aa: CASSPPRGLREQYF
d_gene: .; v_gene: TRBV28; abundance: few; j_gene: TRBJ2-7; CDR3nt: TGTGCCAGCAGTTTAGAGGGGGACCCCTACGAGCAGTACTTC; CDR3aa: CASSLEGDPYEQYF
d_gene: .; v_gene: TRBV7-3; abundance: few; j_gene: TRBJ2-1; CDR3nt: TGTGCCAGCATGCCCCATTCGACAGTATCCTACAATGAGCAGTTCTTC; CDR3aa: CASMPHSTVSYNEQFF
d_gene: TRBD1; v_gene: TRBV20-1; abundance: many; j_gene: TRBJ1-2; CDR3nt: TGCAGTGCTACCTCCAAGGGACAGGGCTATGGCTACACCTTC; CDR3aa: CSATSKGQGYGYTF
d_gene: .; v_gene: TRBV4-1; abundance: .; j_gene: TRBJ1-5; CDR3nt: TGCGCCAGCAGCCATCCGGGACAAGAGAATCAGCCCCAGCATTTT; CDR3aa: CASSHPGQENQPQHF
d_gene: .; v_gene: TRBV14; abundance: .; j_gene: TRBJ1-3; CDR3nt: TGTGCCAGCAGCCAAGGCCGGCCCCCTGGAAACACCATATATTTT; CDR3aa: CASSQGRPPGNTIYF
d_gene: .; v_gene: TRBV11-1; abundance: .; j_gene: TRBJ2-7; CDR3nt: TGTGCCAGCAGCGCCGACCGCGAGCAGTACTTC; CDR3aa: CASSADREQYF
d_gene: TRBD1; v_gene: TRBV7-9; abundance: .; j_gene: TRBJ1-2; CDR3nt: TGTGCCAGCGGCCCAGGGGGCGAGGTAGATGGCTACACCTTC; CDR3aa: CASGPGGEVDGYTF
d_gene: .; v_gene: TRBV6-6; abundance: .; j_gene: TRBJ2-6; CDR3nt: TGTGCCAGCAGCCCGGGTTTTAACTCTGGGGCCAACGTCCTGACTTTC; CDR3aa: CASSPGFNSGANVLTF
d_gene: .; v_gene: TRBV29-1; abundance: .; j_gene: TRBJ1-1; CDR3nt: TGCAGCGTTGTGCAGCACACGGGACCTGAAGCTTTCTTT; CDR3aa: CSVVQHTGPEAFF
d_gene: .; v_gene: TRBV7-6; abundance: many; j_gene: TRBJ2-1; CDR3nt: TGTGCCAGCAGCGGTTCGGGCACAAACAATGAGCAGTTCTTC; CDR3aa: CASSGSGTNNEQFF
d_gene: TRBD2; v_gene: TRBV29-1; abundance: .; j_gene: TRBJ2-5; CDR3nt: TGCAGCGTTGTAAAGGGAGGGGTACACAATGAGCAGTACTTC; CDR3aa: CSVVKGGVHNEQYF
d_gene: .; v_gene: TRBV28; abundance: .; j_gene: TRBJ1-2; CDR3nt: TGTGCCAGCGGCTACGGTGGCTACACCTTC; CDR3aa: CASGYGGYTF
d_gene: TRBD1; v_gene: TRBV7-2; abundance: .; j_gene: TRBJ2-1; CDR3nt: TGTGTCAGCAGCTCAACGTACCACAGGGGTGAGCAGTTCTTC; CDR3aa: CVSSSTYHRGEQFF
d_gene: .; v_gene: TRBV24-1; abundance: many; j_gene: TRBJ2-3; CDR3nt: TGTGCCACGGAAGGGCAGGTCACAGATACGCAGTATTTT; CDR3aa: CATEGQVTDTQYF
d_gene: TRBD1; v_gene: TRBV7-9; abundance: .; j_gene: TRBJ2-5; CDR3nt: TGTGCCAGCAGCTACGGGACAGGGGGCGGAGAGACCCGGTACTTC; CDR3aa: CASSYGTGGGETRYF